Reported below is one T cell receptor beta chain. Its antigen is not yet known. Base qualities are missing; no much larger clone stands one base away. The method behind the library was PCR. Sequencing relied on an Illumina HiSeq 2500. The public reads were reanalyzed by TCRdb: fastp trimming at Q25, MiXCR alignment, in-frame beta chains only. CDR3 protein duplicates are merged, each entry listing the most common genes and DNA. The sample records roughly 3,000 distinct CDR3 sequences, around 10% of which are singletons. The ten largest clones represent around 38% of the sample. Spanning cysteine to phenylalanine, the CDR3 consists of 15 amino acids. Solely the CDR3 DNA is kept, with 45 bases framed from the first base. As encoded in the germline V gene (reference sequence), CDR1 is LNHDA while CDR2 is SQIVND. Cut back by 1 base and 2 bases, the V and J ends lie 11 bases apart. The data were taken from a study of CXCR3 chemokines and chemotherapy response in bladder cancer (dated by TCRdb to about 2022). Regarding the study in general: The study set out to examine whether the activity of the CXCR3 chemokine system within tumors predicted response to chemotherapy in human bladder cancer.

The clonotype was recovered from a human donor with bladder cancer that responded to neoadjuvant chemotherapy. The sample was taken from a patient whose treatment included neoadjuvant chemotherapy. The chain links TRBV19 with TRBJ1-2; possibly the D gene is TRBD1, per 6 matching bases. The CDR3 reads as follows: CASSIGYTGNYGYTF. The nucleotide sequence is TGTGCCAGTAGTATAGGCTACACAGGGAACTATGGCTACACCTTC.